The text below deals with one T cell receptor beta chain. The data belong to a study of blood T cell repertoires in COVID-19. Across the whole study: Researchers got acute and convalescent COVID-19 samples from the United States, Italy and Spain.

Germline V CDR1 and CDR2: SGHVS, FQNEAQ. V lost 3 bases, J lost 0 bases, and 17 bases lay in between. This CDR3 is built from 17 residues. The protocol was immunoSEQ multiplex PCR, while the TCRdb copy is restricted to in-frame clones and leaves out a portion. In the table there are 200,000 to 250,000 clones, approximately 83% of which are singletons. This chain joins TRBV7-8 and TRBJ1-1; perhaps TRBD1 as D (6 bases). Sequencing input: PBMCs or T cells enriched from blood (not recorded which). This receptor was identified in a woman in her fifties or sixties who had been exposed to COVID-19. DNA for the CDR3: TGTGCCAGCAGCTTCGGAGGGGGGGGTTATCTGAACACTGAAGCTTTCTTT. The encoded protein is CASSFGGGGYLNTEAFF. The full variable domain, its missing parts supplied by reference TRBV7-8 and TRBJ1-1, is GAGVSQSPRYKVAKRGQDVALRCDPISGHVSLFWYQQALGQGPEFLTYFQNEAQLDKSGLPSDRFFAERPEGSVSTLKIQRTQQEDSAVYLCASSFGGGGYLNTEAFFGQGTRLTVV.